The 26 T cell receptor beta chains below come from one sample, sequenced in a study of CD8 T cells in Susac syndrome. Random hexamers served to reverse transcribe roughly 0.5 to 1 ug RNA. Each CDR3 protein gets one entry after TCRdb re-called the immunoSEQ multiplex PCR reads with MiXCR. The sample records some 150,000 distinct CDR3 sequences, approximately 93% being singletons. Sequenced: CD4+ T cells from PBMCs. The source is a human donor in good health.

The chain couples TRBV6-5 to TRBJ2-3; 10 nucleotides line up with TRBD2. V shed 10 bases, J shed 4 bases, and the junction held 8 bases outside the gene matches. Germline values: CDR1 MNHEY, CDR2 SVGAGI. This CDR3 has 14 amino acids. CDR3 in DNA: TGTGCCACCCTTAAAGCGGGAGGGCCAGATACGCAGTATTTT. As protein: CATLKAGGPDTQYF.

The CDR3 coding sequence is TGTGCCAGCAGCTTTAGCGGGAGGGCAGATACGCAGTATTTT. Its protein is CASSFSGRADTQYF. V and J are TRBV7-9 and TRBJ2-3; 11 bases match TRBD2. Trimming at V came to 3 bases and at J to 4 bases, leaving 0 bases not matched to a gene. Germline V gene data show CDR1 as SEHNR and CDR2 as FQNEAQ (reference sequence). This CDR3 is built from 14 residues.

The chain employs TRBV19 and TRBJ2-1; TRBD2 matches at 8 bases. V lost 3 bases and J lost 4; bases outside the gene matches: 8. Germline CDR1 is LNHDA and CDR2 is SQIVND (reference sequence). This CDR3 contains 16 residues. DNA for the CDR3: TGTGCCAGTAGTATCGGCCCGGGGGGGCAGTACAATGAGCAGTTCTTC. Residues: CASSIGPGGQYNEQFF. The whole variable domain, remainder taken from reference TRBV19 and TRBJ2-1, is DGGITQSPKYLFRKEGQNVTLSCEQNLNHDAMYWYRQDPGQGLRLIYYSQIVNDFQKGDIAEGYSVSREKKESFPLTVTSAQKNPTAFYLCASSIGPGGQYNEQFFGPGTRLTVL.

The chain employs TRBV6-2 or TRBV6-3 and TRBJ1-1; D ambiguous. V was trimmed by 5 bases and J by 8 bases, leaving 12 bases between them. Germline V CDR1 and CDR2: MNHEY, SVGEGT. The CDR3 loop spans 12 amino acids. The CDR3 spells CASSKDSIEAFF. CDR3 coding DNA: TGTGCCAGCAGTAAGGACTCAATCGAAGCTTTCTTT.

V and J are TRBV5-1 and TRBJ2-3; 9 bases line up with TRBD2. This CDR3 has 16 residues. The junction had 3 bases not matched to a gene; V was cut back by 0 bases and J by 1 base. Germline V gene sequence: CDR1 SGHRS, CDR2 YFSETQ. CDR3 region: CASSLGLAAGTDTQYF. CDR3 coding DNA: TGCGCCAGCAGCTTGGGACTAGCGGCTGGCACAGATACGCAGTATTTT.

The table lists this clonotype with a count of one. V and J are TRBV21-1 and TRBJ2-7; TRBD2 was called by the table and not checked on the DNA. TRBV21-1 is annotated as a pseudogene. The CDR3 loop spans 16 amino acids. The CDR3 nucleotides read TGTGCCAGCAGCCGGACTGGGACTAGCAGGCTGGACGAGCAGTACTTC. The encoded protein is CASSRTGTSRLDEQYF.

The CDR3 DNA reads TGTGCCAGCAGACTCCCGCCCGGGGGGACCCAGTACTTC. Its translation is CASRLPPGGTQYF. The chain employs TRBV12-3 or TRBV12-4 and TRBJ2-5; a weak D match, TRBD2 (6 bases). The CDR3 has 13 residues. Trimming cost V 6 bases and J 7 bases, with 15 bases left between them.

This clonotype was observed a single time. CDR3 region: CSANRLASRDEQFF. The CDR3 nucleotides read TGCAGTGCTAACCGACTAGCGAGTAGAGATGAGCAGTTCTTC. The chain recombines TRBV20-1 with TRBJ2-1, with 8 bases lining up with TRBD2. This CDR3 contains 14 residues. The ends lost 4 bases at V and 8 bases at J; junction bases unmatched: 10. Germline assignment: CDR1 DFQATT and CDR2 SNEGSKA (reference sequence).

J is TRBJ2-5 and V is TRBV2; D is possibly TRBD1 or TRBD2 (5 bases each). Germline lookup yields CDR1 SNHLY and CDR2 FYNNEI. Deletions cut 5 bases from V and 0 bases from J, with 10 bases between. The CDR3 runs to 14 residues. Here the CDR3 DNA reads TGTGCCAGCAGTCCCGGGACCCACCAAGAGACCCAGTACTTC. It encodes CASSPGTHQETQYF.

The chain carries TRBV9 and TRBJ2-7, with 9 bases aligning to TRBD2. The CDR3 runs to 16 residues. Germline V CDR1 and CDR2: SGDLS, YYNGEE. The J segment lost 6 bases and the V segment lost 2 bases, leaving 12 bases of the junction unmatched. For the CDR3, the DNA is TGTGCCAGCAGCGTCACTTCTAGCGGGGAGGGCTTCGAGCAGTACTTC. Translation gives CASSVTSSGEGFEQYF. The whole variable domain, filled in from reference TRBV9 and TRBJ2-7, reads DSGVTQTPKHLITATGQRVTLRCSPRSGDLSVYWYQQSLDQGLQFLIQYYNGEERAKGNILERFSAQQFPDLHSELNLSSLELGDSALYFCASSVTSSGEGFEQYFGPGTRLTVT.

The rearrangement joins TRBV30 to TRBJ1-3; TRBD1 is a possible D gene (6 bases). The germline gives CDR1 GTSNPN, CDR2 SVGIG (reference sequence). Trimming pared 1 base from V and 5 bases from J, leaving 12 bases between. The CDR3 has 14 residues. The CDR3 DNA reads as TGTGCCTGGAGTGCCACAGGGACCCGAAACACCATATATTTT. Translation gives CAWSATGTRNTIYF.

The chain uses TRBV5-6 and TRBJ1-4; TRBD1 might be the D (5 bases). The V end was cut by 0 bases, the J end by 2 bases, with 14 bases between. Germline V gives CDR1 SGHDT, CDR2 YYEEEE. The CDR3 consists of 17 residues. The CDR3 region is CASSLAFSAGTNEKLFF. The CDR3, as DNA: TGTGCCAGCAGCTTGGCCTTCAGTGCAGGGACTAATGAAAAACTGTTTTTT.

The CDR3 DNA reads TGCAGTGCGCCAAAGGCGGGAGCAGCCGGGGAGCTGTTTTTT. Its translation: CSAPKAGAAGELFF. The V call is TRBV20-1, the J call TRBJ2-2, with 7 bases that match TRBD2. CDR1 and CDR2 (germline): DFQATT, SNEGSKA (reference sequence). J gave up 6 bases and V 6 bases, and 10 bases lay outside the gene matches. The CDR3 sequence is 14 residues long.

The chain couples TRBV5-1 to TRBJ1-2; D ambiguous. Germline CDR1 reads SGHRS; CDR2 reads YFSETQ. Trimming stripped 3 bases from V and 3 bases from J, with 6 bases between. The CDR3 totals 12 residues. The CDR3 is CASSSVDYGYTF. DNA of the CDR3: TGCGCCAGCAGCTCAGTCGACTATGGCTACACCTTC.

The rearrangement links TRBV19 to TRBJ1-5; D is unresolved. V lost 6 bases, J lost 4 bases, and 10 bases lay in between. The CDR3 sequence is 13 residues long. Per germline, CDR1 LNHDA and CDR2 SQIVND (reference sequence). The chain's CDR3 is CASRGWGNQPQHF. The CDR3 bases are TGTGCCAGTAGGGGGTGGGGAAATCAGCCCCAGCATTTT.

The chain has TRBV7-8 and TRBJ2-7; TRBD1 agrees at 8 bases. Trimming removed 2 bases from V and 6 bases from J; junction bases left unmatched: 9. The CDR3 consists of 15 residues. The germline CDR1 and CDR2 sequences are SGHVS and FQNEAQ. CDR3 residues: CASSLRETGVGEQYF. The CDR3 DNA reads TGTGCCAGCAGCTTACGCGAGACAGGGGTGGGCGAGCAGTACTTC.

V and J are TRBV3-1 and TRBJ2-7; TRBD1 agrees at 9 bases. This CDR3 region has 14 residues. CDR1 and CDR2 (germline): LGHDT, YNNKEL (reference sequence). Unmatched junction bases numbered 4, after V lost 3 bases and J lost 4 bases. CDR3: CASSHGQGLYEQYF. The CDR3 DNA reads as TGTGCCAGCAGCCATGGACAGGGGTTATACGAGCAGTACTTC.

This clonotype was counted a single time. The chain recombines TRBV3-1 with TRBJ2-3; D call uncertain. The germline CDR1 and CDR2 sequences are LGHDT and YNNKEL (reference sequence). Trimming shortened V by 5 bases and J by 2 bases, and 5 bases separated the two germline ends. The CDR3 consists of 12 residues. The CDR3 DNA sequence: TGTGCCAGCAGCATAGTCACAGATACGCAGTATTTT. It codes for CASSIVTDTQYF.

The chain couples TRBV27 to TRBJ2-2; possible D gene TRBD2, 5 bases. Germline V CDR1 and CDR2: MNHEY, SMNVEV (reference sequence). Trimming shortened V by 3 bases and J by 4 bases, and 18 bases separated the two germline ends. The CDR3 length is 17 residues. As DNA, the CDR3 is TGTGCCAGCAGTTTTGTACTAGTGGGTTGGGGCACCGGGGAGCTGTTTTTT. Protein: CASSFVLVGWGTGELFF.

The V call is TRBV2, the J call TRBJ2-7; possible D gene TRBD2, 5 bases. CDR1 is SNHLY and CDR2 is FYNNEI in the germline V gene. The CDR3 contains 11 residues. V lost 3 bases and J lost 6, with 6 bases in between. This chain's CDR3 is CASSDRGEQYF. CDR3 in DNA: TGTGCCAGCAGTGATCGGGGCGAGCAGTACTTC.

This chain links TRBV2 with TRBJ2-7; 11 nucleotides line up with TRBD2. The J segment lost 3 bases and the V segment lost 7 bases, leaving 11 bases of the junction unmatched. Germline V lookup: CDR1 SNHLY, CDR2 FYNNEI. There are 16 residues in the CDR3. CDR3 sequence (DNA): TGTGCCAGCACCAACGAGGTACTAGCGGGAGACTACGAGCAGTACTTC. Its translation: CASTNEVLAGDYEQYF.

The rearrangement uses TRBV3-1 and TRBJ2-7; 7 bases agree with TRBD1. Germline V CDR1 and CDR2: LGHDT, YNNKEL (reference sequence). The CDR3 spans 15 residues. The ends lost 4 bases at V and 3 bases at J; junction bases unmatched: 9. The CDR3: CASSPRGQASYEQYF. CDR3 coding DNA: TGTGCCAGCAGCCCGCGAGGACAGGCGAGCTACGAGCAGTACTTC.

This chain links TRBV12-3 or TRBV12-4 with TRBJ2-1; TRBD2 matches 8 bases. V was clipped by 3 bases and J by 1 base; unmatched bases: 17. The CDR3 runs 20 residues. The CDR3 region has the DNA TGTGCCAGCAGTTTGAGGCTGCTAGCGGGCGTCTCGGGGTCCTACAATGAGCAGTTCTTC. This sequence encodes CASSLRLLAGVSGSYNEQFF.

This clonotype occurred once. CDR3 loop: CASSLAGGRGYTF. The CDR3 DNA follows: TGTGCCAGCAGCTTAGCGGGGGGGCGCGGCTACACCTTC. The chain has TRBV7-9 and TRBJ1-2, with a weak D call TRBD1 (6 bases). The CDR3 contains 13 residues. Germline-derived CDR1 and CDR2 are SEHNR and FQNEAQ (reference sequence). Trimming cost V 0 bases and J 8 bases, with 10 bases left between them.

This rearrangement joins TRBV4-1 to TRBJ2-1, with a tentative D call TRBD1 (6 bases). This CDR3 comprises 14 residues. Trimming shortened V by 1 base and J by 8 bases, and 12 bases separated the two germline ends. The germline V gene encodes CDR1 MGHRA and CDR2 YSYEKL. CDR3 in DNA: TGCGCCAGCAGCCAAGGGCCCAGGGGAGATGAGCAGTTCTTC. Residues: CASSQGPRGDEQFF.

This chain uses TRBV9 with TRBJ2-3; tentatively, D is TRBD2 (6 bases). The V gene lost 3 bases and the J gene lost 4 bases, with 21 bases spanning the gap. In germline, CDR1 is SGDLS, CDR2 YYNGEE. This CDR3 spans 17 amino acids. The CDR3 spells CASSASGGTRIPDTQYF. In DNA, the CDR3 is TGTGCCAGCAGCGCCAGTGGGGGGACTCGCATCCCAGATACGCAGTATTTT.